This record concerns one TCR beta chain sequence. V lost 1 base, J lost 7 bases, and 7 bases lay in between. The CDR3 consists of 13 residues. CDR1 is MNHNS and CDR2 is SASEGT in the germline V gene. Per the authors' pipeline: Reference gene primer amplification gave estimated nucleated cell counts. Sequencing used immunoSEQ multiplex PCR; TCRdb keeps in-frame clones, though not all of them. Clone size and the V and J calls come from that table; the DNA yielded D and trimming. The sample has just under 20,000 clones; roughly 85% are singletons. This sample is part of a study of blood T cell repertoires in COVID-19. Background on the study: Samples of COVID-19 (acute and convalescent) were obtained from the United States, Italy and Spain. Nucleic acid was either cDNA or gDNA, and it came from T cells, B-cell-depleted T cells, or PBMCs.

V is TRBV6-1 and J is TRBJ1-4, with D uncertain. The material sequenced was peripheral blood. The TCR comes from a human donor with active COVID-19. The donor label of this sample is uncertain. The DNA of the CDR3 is TGTGCCAGCAGTGAAGGACTGGGTGAAAAACTGTTTTTT. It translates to CASSEGLGEKLFF.